This T cell receptor beta chain was captured in a study of blood T cell repertoires in COVID-19. CDR3 length: 13 residues. The germline gives CDR1 SGHRS, CDR2 YFSETQ. V lost 4 bases, J lost 4 bases, and 11 bases lay in between. TCRdb's table, derived via immunoSEQ multiplex PCR, lists solely in-frame clones and lacks some. The sample consists of over 100,000 clones, 80% of them appearing once. Sequencing input: peripheral blood. This TCR was sampled from a human donor in a cohort sampled during active or convalescent COVID-19. The genes are TRBV5-1 and TRBJ1-2; D is unresolved. CDR3 loop: CASSKQSSYGYTF. For the CDR3, the DNA is TGCGCCAGCAGCAAACAGAGTAGCTATGGCTACACCTTC.